This record covers a single T cell receptor (beta chain). The antigen remains unidentified. The data belong to a study of STAT3 mutations in large granular lymphocyte leukemia. General study points: In several patients, dominant TCR clone burden exceeded STAT3 mutant burden. Every T-LGLL patient had at least one immunodominant TCRbeta clonotype.

Sequencing was performed with immunoSEQ multiplex PCR; in TCRdb, only in-frame clones are kept and a portion is missing. This sample has about 1,800 clones, with roughly two thirds found just once. The clonotype originates from a man aged 50 or older with T-cell large granular lymphocyte leukemia. Some clones in this sample may be carry-over from other donors' samples. Sequencing input: peripheral blood mononuclear cells.

The chain's CDR3 is CADAPGAEGYTF. CDR3 coding DNA: TGTGCCGATGCCCCGGGGGCGGAAGGCTACACCTTC. The chain links TRBV7-9 to TRBJ1-2, with a tentative D call TRBD1 (6 bases). Germline CDR1 and CDR2: SEHNR and FQNEAQ (reference sequence). This CDR3 spans 12 amino acids. Trimming stripped 11 bases from V and 8 bases from J, with 18 bases between.